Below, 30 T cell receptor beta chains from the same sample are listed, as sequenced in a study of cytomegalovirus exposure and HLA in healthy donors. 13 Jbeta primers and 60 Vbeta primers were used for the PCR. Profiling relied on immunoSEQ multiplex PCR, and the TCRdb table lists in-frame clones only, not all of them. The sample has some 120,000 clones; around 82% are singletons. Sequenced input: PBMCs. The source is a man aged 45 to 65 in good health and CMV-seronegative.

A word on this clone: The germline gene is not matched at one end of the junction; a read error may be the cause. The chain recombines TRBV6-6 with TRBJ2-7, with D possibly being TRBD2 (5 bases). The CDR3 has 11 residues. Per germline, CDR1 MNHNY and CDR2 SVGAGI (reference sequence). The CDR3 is CGAASSYEQYF. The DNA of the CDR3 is TGCGGAGCGGCCAGCTCCTACGAGCAGTACTTC.

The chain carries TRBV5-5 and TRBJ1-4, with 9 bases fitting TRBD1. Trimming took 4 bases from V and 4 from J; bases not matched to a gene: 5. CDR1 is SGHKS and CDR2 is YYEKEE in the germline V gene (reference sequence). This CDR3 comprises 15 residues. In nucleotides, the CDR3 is TGTGCCAGCAGCCGATGGACAGGGGTTAATGAAAAACTGTTTTTT. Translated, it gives CASSRWTGVNEKLFF.

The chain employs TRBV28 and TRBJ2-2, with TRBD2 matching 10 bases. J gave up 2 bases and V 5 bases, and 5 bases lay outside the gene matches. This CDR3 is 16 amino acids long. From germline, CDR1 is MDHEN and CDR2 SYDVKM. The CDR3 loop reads CASSRRTSGNTGELFF. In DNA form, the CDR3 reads TGTGCCAGCAGTCGAAGGACTAGCGGTAACACCGGGGAGCTGTTTTTT.

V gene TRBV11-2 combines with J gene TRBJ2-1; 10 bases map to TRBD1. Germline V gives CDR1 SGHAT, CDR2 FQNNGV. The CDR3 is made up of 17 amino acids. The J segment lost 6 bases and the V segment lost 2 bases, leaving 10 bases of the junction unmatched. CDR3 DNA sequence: TGTGCCAGCAGCTTACCCAACCGCCGGGACAGGGGCAATGAGCAGTTCTTC. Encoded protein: CASSLPNRRDRGNEQFF.

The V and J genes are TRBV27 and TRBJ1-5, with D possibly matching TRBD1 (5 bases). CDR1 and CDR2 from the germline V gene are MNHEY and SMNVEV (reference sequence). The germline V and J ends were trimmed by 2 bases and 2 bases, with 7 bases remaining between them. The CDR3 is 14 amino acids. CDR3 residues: CASSLQGGNQPQHF. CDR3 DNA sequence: TGTGCCAGCAGTTTACAGGGTGGCAATCAGCCCCAGCATTTT.

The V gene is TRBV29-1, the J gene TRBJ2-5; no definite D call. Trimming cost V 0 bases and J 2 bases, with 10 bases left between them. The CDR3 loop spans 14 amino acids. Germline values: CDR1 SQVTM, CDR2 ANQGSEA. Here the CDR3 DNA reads TGCAGCGTTGAAGAACAGAGAGCACAAGAGACCCAGTACTTC. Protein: CSVEEQRAQETQYF.

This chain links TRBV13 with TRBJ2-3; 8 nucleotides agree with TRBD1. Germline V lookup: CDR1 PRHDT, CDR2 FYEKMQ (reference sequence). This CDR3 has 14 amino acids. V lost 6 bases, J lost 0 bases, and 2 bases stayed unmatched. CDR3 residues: CASRDRASTDTQYF. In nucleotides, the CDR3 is TGTGCCAGCAGGGACAGGGCTAGCACAGATACGCAGTATTTT.

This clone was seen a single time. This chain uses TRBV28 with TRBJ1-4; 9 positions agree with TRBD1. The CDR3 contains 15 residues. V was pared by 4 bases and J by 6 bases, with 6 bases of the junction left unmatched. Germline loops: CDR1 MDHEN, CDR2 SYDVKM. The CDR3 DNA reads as TGTGCCAGCAGTTCCCCGGGACAGGGTGATGAAAAACTGTTTTTT. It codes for CASSSPGQGDEKLFF. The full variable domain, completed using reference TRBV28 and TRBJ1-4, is DVKVTQSSRYLVKRTGEKVFLECVQDMDHENMFWYRQDPGLGLRLIYFSYDVKMKEKGDIPEGYSVSREKKERFSLILESASTNQTSMYLCASSSPGQGDEKLFFGSGTQLSVL.

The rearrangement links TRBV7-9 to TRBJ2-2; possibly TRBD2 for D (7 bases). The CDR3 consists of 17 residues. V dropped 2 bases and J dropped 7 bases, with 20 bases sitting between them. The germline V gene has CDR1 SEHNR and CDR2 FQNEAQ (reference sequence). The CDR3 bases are TGTGCCAGCAGCTTAATGCGGGGGCGAGCGGTTGGCGGGGAGCTGTTTTTT. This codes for CASSLMRGRAVGGELFF. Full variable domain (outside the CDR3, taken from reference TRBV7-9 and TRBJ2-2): DTGVSQNPRHKITKRGQNVTFRCDPISEHNRLYWYRQTLGQGPEFLTYFQNEAQLEKSRLLSDRFSAERPKGSFSTLEIQRTEQGDSAMYLCASSLMRGRAVGGELFFGEGSRLTVL.

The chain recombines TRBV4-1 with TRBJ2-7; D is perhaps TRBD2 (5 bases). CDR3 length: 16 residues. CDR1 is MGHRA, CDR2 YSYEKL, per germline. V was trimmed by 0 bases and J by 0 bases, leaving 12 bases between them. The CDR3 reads CASSQDPKRVSYEQYF. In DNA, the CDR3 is TGCGCCAGCAGCCAAGATCCGAAGAGGGTCTCCTACGAGCAGTACTTC.

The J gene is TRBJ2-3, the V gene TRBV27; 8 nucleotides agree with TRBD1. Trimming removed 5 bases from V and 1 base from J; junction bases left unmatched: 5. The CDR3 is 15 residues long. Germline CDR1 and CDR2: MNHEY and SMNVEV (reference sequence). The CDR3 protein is CASSADRGGTDTQYF. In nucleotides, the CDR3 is TGTGCCAGCAGTGCCGACAGGGGTGGCACAGATACGCAGTATTTT.

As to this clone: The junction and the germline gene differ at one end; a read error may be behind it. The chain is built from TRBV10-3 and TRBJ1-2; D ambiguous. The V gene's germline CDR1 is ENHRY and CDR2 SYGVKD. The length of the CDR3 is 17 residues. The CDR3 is CAISESTTEGLNYGYPF. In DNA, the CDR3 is TGTGCCATCAGTGAGTCGACGACTGAAGGCCTTAACTATGGCTACCCCTTC.

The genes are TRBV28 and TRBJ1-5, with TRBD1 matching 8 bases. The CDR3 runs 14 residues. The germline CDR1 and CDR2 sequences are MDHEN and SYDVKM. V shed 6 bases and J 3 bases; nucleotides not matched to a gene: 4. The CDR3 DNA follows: TGTGCCAGCAGGCGGACAGGGAACAATCAGCCCCAGCATTTT. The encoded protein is CASRRTGNNQPQHF.

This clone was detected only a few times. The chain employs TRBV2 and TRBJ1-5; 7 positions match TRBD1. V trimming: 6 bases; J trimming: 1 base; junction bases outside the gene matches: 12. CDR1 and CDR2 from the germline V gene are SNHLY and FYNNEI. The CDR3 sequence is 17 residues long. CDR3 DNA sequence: TGTGCCAGCAGGAGGGACAGTAGAATCCGGAGCAATCAGCCCCAGCATTTT. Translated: CASRRDSRIRSNQPQHF.

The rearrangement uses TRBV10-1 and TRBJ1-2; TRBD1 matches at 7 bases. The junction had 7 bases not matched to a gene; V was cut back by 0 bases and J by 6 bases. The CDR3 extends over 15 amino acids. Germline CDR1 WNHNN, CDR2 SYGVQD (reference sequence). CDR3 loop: CASSESGQGVDGYTF. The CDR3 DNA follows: TGCGCCAGCAGTGAGTCTGGGCAGGGGGTAGATGGCTACACCTTC.

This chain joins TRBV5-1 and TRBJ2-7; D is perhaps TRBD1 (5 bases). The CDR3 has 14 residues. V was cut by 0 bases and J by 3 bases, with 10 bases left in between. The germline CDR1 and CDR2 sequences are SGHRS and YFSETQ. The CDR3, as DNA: TGCGCCAGCAGCTTGGGTACAGGAGTCTACGAGCAGTACTTC. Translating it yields CASSLGTGVYEQYF.

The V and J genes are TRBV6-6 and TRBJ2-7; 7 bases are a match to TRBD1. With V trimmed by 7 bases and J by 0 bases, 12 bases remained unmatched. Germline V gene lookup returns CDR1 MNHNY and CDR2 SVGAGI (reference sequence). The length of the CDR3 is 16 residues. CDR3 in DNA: TGTGCCAGCAAATCGACAGGGAAAGGGGACTCCTACGAGCAGTACTTC. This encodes CASKSTGKGDSYEQYF.

In DNA, the CDR3 is TGTGCCAGCAGCTTGGATAGCGGCTTCACAGATACGCAGTATTTT. Protein: CASSLDSGFTDTQYF. This sequence joins TRBV5-4 and TRBJ2-3; maybe TRBD2 (6 bases). This CDR3 has 15 residues. CDR1 and CDR2 (germline): SGHNT, YYREEE (reference sequence). V dropped 0 bases and J dropped 2 bases, with 10 bases sitting between them.

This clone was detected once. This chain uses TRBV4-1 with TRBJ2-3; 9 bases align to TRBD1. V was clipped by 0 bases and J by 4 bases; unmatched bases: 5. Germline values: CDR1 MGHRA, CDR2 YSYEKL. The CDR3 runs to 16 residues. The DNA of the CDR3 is TGCGCCAGCAGCCAAGATCCGGGACAGGGATCAGATACGCAGTATTTT. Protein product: CASSQDPGQGSDTQYF.

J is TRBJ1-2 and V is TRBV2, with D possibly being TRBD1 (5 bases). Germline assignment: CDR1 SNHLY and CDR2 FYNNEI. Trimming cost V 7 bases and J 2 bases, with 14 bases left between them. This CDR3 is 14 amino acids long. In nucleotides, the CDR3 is TGTGCCAGCACCGGGGAGGGGCGCAACTATGGCTACACCTTC. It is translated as CASTGEGRNYGYTF. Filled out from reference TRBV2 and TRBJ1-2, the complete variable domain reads EPEVTQTPSHQVTQMGQEVILRCVPISNHLYFYWYRQILGQKVEFLVSFYNNEISEKSEIFDDQFSVERPDGSNFTLKIRSTKLEDSAMYFCASTGEGRNYGYTFGSGTRLTVV.

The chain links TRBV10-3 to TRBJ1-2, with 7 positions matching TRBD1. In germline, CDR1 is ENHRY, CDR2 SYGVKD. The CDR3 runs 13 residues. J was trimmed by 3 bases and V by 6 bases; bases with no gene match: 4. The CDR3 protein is CAIRDRQDYGYTF. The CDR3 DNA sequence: TGTGCCATCAGGGACAGGCAAGACTATGGCTACACCTTC.

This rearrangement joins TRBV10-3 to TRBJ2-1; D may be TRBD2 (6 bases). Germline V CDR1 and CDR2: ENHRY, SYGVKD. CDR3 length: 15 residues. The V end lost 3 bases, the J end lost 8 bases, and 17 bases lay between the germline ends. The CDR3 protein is CAISEPGLGADEQFF. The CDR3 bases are TGTGCCATCAGTGAACCGGGACTGGGAGCCGATGAGCAGTTCTTC.

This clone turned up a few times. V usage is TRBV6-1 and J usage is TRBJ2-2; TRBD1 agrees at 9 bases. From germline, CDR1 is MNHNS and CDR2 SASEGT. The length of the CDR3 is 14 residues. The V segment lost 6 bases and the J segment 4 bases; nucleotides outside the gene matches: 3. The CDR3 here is CASRYRGPTGELFF. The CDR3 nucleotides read TGTGCCAGCAGGTACAGGGGGCCCACCGGGGAGCTGTTTTTT.

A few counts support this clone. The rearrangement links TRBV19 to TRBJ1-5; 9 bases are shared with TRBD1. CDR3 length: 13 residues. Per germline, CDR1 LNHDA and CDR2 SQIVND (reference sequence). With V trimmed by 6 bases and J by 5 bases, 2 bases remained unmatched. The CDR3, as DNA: TGTGCCAGTAGGAGGGACAGGGATCAGCCCCAGCATTTT. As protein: CASRRDRDQPQHF.

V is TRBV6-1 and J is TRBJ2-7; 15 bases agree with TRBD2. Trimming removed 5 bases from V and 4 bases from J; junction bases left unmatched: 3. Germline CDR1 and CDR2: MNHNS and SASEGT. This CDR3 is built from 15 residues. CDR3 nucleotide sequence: TGTGCCAGCAGTTGGACTAGCGGGAGGGGTTACGAGCAGTACTTC. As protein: CASSWTSGRGYEQYF.

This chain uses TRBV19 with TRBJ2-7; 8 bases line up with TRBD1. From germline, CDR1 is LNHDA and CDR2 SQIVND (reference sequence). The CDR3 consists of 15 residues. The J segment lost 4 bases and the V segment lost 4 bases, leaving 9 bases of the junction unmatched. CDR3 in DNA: TGTGCCAGTAGTACCGGGACAGGCGCCGGGTACGAGCAGTACTTC. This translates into CASSTGTGAGYEQYF.

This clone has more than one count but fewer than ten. DNA for the CDR3: TGCGCCAGCAGCGAGACACAGGGGGTCTCTGGGGCCAACGTCCTGACTTTC. Translation gives CASSETQGVSGANVLTF. The chain uses TRBV5-1 and TRBJ2-6, with TRBD1 identical over 8 bases. V trimming: 4 bases; J trimming: 0 bases; junction bases outside the gene matches: 6. The CDR3 length is 17 residues. Looked up from germline, CDR1 is SGHRS and CDR2 is YFSETQ.

The CDR3 sequence is CASSLRERGTDTQYF. The CDR3 DNA is TGTGCCAGCAGTCTGCGGGAAAGAGGGACAGATACGCAGTATTTT. The chain links TRBV2 to TRBJ2-3, with a tentative D call TRBD2 (6 bases). Germline CDR1 and CDR2: SNHLY and FYNNEI. Trimming left V 5 bases short and J 3 bases short, with 15 bases between. This CDR3 spans 15 amino acids.

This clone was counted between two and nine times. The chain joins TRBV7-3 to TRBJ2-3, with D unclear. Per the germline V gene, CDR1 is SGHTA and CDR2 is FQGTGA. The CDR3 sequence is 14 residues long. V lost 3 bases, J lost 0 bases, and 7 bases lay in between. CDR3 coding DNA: TGTGCCAGCAGCTTGGGCCTCAGCACAGATACGCAGTATTTT. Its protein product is CASSLGLSTDTQYF.

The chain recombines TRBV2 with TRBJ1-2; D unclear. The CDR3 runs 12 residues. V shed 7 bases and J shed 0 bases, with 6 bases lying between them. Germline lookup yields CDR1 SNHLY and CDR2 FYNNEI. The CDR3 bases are TGTGCCAGCACACCGGCTAACTATGGCTACACCTTC. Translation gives CASTPANYGYTF.